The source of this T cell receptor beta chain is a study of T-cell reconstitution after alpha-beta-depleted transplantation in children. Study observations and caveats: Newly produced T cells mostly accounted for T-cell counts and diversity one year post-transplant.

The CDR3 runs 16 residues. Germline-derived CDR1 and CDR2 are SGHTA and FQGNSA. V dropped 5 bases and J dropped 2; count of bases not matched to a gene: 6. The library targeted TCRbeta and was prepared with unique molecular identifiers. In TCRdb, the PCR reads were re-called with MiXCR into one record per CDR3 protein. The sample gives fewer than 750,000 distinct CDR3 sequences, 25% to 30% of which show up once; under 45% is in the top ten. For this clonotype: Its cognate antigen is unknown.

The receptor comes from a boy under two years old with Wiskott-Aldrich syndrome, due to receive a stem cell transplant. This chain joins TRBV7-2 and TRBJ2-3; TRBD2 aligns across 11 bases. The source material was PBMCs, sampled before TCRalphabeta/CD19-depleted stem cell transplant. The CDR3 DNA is TGTGCCAGCAGCCCACTAGCGGGGGCCCCCACAGATACGCAGTATTTT. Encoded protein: CASSPLAGAPTDTQYF.